This T cell receptor (beta chain) was recovered during a study of T cells in Graves' hyperthyroidism and ophthalmopathy. CDR3 length: 15 amino acids. Trimming cost V 1 base and J 1 base; bases outside gene matches: 4. The germline gives CDR1 DFQATT, CDR2 SNEGSKA (reference sequence). This clonotype was counted many times. RNA transcripts yielded amplified TCR beta CDR3 regions. Carried out on the TCR CDR3, a first-round RT-PCR used the HTBI primer set. TCRdb re-derived calls from the multiplex PCR reads in MiXCR, one entry per CDR3 protein. The sample has a few hundred thousand distinct CDR3 sequences, about half seen once.

The sequence came from a woman in her late teens or twenties with Graves' hyperthyroidism. Input material: peripheral blood or thyroid tissue (not recorded which). The rearrangement links TRBV20-1 to TRBJ2-7; TRBD1 matches 10 bases. The CDR3 region is CSARGGTGDSYEQYF. The CDR3 DNA follows: TGCAGTGCTAGAGGGGGGACAGGGGATTCCTACGAGCAGTACTTC.